This is a list of T cell receptor beta chains from one sample in a study of blood T cell repertoires in COVID-19. This table comes from immunoSEQ multiplex PCR, and its TCRdb copy is limited to in-frame clones, with some not included. The table includes some 300,000 clones, 85% to 90% detected once. The sample was peripheral blood. Receptors were obtained from a woman aged 45 to 65 with COVID-19, enrolled during active disease. Both conserved end residues are part of each CDR3. The D gene is left open where the match is weak. Clone size is stated in some rows and not others, as once, few, many or a class when expanded.

abundance	v_gene	j_gene	d_gene	CDR3nt	CDR3aa
few	TRBV2	TRBJ1-6	TRBD1	TGTGCCGGACAGGGCAGGTCGAATTCACCCCTCCACTTT	CAGQGRSNSPLHF
NA	TRBV21-1	TRBJ2-1	NA	TGTGCCAGCACCCGGACAGGGGCACTCAATGAGCAGTTCTTC	CASTRTGALNEQFF
NA	TRBV6-2/TRBV6-3	TRBJ2-1	NA	TGTGCCAGCAGTCAGGGTGCGTGGCGGGGTTACAATGAGCAGTTCTTC	CASSQGAWRGYNEQFF
NA	TRBV19	TRBJ2-3	TRBD2	TGTGCCAGTAGTAAGCGGGGACGACGGACAGATACGCAGTATTTT	CASSKRGRRTDTQYF
NA	TRBV5-1	TRBJ2-2	TRBD2	TGCGCCAGCAGCTTGATGGCGGGAGGGCGTCTTGGGGAGCTGTTTTTT	CASSLMAGGRLGELFF
NA	TRBV7-2	TRBJ1-1	NA	TGTGCCAGCAGCCTCCGCAGGAACACTGAAGCTTTCTTT	CASSLRRNTEAFF
NA	TRBV6-5	TRBJ1-1	NA	TGTGCCAGCAGCGCTCCCGGGACATTCGGGGCTTTCTTT	CASSAPGTFGAFF
NA	TRBV30	TRBJ1-2	TRBD1	TGTGGCTTCTGGGACAGGACCATACAGGGCTACACCTTC	CGFWDRTIQGYTF
NA	TRBV7-9	TRBJ2-1	NA	TGTGCCAGCAGTACAACAGGATGGGAGCAGTTCTTC	CASSTTGWEQFF
NA	TRBV7-8	TRBJ2-2	NA	TGTGCCAGCACCCCGATGAGGGCCGGGACTGCGGCGAACACCGGGGAGCTGTTTTTT	CASTPMRAGTAANTGELFF
NA	TRBV27	TRBJ1-5	TRBD1	TGTGCCAGCAGTATGGGACAGGTTAGCAATCAGCCCCAGCATTTT	CASSMGQVSNQPQHF
NA	TRBV7-2	TRBJ2-1	TRBD2	TGTGCCAGCAGCTCCAAACTAGCGGGAGGGCCTAGGAATGAGCAGTTCTTC	CASSSKLAGGPRNEQFF
NA	TRBV5-3	TRBJ1-5	NA	TGTGCCAGAAGCTTTCGAGTAACACTGCGTACGGGGGGCAATCAGCCCCAGCATTTT	CARSFRVTLRTGGNQPQHF
NA	TRBV5-1	TRBJ2-7	TRBD1	TGCGCCAGCAGCGTAGCAGGGGGTTTCTCCTACGAGCAGTACTTC	CASSVAGGFSYEQYF
NA	TRBV11-2	TRBJ2-1	TRBD1	TGTGCCAGCAGCATAGGGACAGCCTTAGGGTACAATGAGCAGTTCTTC	CASSIGTALGYNEQFF
NA	TRBV6-5	TRBJ2-1	NA	TGTGCCAGCAGCTGGAGGGCCGGTCATGAGCAGTTCTTC	CASSWRAGHEQFF
NA	TRBV30	TRBJ1-5	NA	TGTGCCTGGAGTCGAGACAGGCATAGCAATCAGCCCCAGCATTTT	CAWSRDRHSNQPQHF
NA	TRBV28	TRBJ2-1	TRBD2	TGTGCCAGCAGTCGTAGCGGGAGGGCCAGTGAGCAGTTCTTC	CASSRSGRASEQFF
NA	TRBV6-5	TRBJ1-2	NA	TGTGCCAGCAGTCCCAGGACAGAGAGGGATTATGGCTACACCTTC	CASSPRTERDYGYTF
once	TRBV5-1	TRBJ1-1	TRBD1	TGCGCCAGCAGCAAGGGACAGGGGAAGTTCACTGAAGCTTTCTTT	CASSKGQGKFTEAFF
NA	TRBV6-5	TRBJ2-3	TRBD2	TGTGCCAGCAGTTACTCGGGACTAGCGTCAACAGATACGCAGTATTTT	CASSYSGLASTDTQYF
NA	TRBV29-1	TRBJ2-1	NA	TGCAGCGTCAAACATACGGCGGCGGAGTCACTTTACAATGAGCAGTTCTTC	CSVKHTAAESLYNEQFF
NA	TRBV18	TRBJ1-2	NA	TGTGCCAGCTCTCCGGCCCAGGCCTATGGCTACACCTTC	CASSPAQAYGYTF
NA	TRBV10-1	TRBJ2-1	TRBD2	TGCGCCAGCAGCCCGGGCGGGAGCTCCTACAATGAGCAGTTCTTC	CASSPGGSSYNEQFF
NA	TRBV7-9	TRBJ1-6	NA	TGTGCCAGCAGCTTAGGGCAGGGTAGCTCACCCCTCCACTTT	CASSLGQGSSPLHF
NA	TRBV5-4	TRBJ2-2	TRBD2	TGTGCCACCAAGCGGGAGAGGAGCACTGGATCCGGGGAGCTGTTTTTT	CATKRERSTGSGELFF
NA	TRBV7-9	TRBJ2-7	NA	TGTGCCAGCAGCTTAATGTCTGTAACGGGAGTATTTCTCTACGAGCAGTACTTC	CASSLMSVTGVFLYEQYF
NA	TRBV19	TRBJ1-1	TRBD1	TGTGCCAGTAGTGAGACAGGGCAGAACACTGAAGCTTTCTTT	CASSETGQNTEAFF
NA	TRBV6-1	TRBJ2-1	NA	TGTGCCAGCAGTGAAGACGCGGCCGCAACCAATGAGCAGTTCTTC	CASSEDAAATNEQFF
NA	TRBV3-1/TRBV3-2	TRBJ2-7	TRBD1	TGTGCCAGCAGCCATGGAGCGGGACAGGGGGGGTACGAGCAGTACTTC	CASSHGAGQGGYEQYF
NA	TRBV6-6	TRBJ2-2	NA	TGTGCCAGCAAGGCAGGGACACACAACACCGGGGAGCTGTTTTTT	CASKAGTHNTGELFF
NA	TRBV25-1	TRBJ1-1	NA	TGTGCCAGCAGTCCTAGGCCGGGGGGTACGAACACTGAAGCTTTCTTT	CASSPRPGGTNTEAFF
NA	TRBV19	TRBJ1-4	NA	TGTGCCAGTAGTGCATCCCCTCGGGTGGGAAAACTGTTTTTT	CASSASPRVGKLFF
NA	TRBV12-3/TRBV12-4	TRBJ1-5	NA	TGTGCCAGCGTAAAATTTAGCAATCAGCCCCAGCATTTT	CASVKFSNQPQHF
NA	TRBV28	TRBJ1-5	TRBD1	TGTGCCAGCAGTTCTGGGACAGGGGGCAATCAGCCCCAGCATTTT	CASSSGTGGNQPQHF
NA	TRBV18	TRBJ1-2	TRBD1	TGTGCCAGCTCAACGCAGACAGGGGGCATTAACTATGGCTACACCTTC	CASSTQTGGINYGYTF
NA	TRBV4-3	TRBJ2-7	TRBD2	TGCGCCAGCAGCCAAGATAGGCTAGCGGTCGCTTCGGGCGAGCAGTACTTC	CASSQDRLAVASGEQYF
NA	TRBV29-1	TRBJ2-3	TRBD2	TGCAGCGCCGAGGTAGCGGGAGGGCCCACAGATACGCAGTATTTT	CSAEVAGGPTDTQYF
NA	TRBV11-2	TRBJ2-1	NA	TGTGCCAGCAGCCGGAGTATAGTCTACAATGAGCAGTTCTTC	CASSRSIVYNEQFF
NA	TRBV18	TRBJ1-1	NA	TGTGCCAGCTCACCATCCCCGGGACTTCTGAACACTGAAGCTTTCTTT	CASSPSPGLLNTEAFF
NA	TRBV5-6	TRBJ2-7	TRBD2	TGTGCCAGCAGCGGTGGCGGGGGACGGATAGAACTATCCTACGAGCAGTACTTC	CASSGGGGRIELSYEQYF
NA	TRBV19	TRBJ1-5	TRBD1	TGTGCCAGTAGTATGGGGTCCCGGGACAGTTATCAGCCCCAGCATTTT	CASSMGSRDSYQPQHF
NA	TRBV6-5	TRBJ1-1	TRBD1	TGTGCCAGCAGTTACGCAGACAGGGTGAACACTGAAGCTTTCTTT	CASSYADRVNTEAFF
NA	TRBV11-1	TRBJ1-1	TRBD1	TGTGCCAGCACCTTATGGACAGGGGGTCTGAACACTGAAGCTTTCTTT	CASTLWTGGLNTEAFF
NA	TRBV5-1	TRBJ1-1	NA	TGCGCCAGCAGCCTAGACAGGAACACTGAAGCTTTCTTT	CASSLDRNTEAFF
NA	TRBV7-6	TRBJ2-3	TRBD1	TGTGCCAGCAGCTTATACAGGGGGCATCGCACAGATACGCAGTATTTT	CASSLYRGHRTDTQYF
NA	TRBV9	TRBJ2-3	NA	TGTGCCAGCAGCGTATACCCGGGAACGTTTCGCACAGATACGCAGTATTTT	CASSVYPGTFRTDTQYF
NA	TRBV29-1	TRBJ1-2	TRBD1	TGCAGCGTGGGACAGGGGGGGTTTGTTAACTATGGCTACACCTTC	CSVGQGGFVNYGYTF
NA	TRBV18	TRBJ2-2	TRBD1	TGTGCCAGCTCATCAACAGGGGGATGGAACACCGGGGAGCTGTTTTTT	CASSSTGGWNTGELFF
NA	TRBV24-1	TRBJ2-6	NA	TGTGCCACCAGTGATGCCGACTACTCTGGGGCCAACGTCCTGACTTTC	CATSDADYSGANVLTF
NA	TRBV12-3/TRBV12-4	TRBJ1-6	NA	TGTGCCAGCAGTTTAGCGAGTGGTTCACCCCTCCACTTT	CASSLASGSPLHF
NA	TRBV5-5	TRBJ2-6	TRBD1	TGTGCCAGCAGCACTACAGGGGCTGGGGCCAACGTCCTGACTTTC	CASSTTGAGANVLTF
NA	TRBV7-8	TRBJ2-7	TRBD1	TGTGCCAGCAGCCCGTACAGGGGCACAACGGGATACGAGCAGTACTTC	CASSPYRGTTGYEQYF
NA	TRBV18	TRBJ1-2	NA	TGTGCCAGCTCACCACCGGTCTCGGGAGGGGCTAACTATGGCTACACCTTC	CASSPPVSGGANYGYTF
NA	TRBV27	TRBJ1-4	NA	TGTGCCAGCAGTTTACAGGATTCAACTAATGAAAAACTGTTTTTT	CASSLQDSTNEKLFF
NA	TRBV6-2/TRBV6-3	TRBJ1-1	NA	TGTGCCAGCAGCCCCCTCTTGGCGGGGGGACCGAACACTGAAGCTTTCTTT	CASSPLLAGGPNTEAFF
NA	TRBV15	TRBJ2-1	TRBD2	TGTGCCACCAGCCCTCGGACTAGCCCTAATGAGCAGTTCTTC	CATSPRTSPNEQFF